The 7 T cell receptor beta chains presented below share a single source sample, sequenced in a study of beta chain features in type 1 diabetes. Study results and caveats: Within each of all four CD4+ subsets, Type 1 diabetes patients had TCRB CDR3s that were moderately but significantly shorter.

These receptors' targets are unknown. Expressed TCRB transcripts were sequenced because the isolated RNA had all been reverse transcribed beforehand. The assay was immunoSEQ multiplex PCR, and TCRdb's table has in-frame clones only and misses some. The sample gives 600,000 to 750,000 clones, over 10% of which show up once; around 0.12% is in the top ten. Sequencing was carried out using naive CD4+ T cells from blood. The receptor set was obtained from a man younger than 45 with type 1 diabetes.

The sample holds a few counts of this clone. This chain uses TRBV9 with TRBJ2-5; 7 nucleotides line up with TRBD1. CDR1 and CDR2 (germline): SGDLS, YYNGEE. Trimming cost V 1 base and J 2 bases; bases outside gene matches: 5. The CDR3 loop spans 15 amino acids. CDR3 residues: CASSVWQGEQETQYF. The CDR3 DNA is TGTGCCAGCAGCGTATGGCAGGGGGAACAAGAGACCCAGTACTTC.

The chain couples TRBV29-1 to TRBJ2-1, with 10 positions matching TRBD1. Germline V CDR1 and CDR2: SQVTM, ANQGSEA. J gave up 1 base and V 2 bases, and 8 bases lay outside the gene matches. CDR3 size: 17 residues. The DNA of the CDR3 is TGCAGCGTTGAATTGGGACAGGGGTTCAGGTCCTACAATGAGCAGTTCTTC. This sequence encodes CSVELGQGFRSYNEQFF.

The chain couples TRBV7-8 to TRBJ1-2, with unresolved D. The germline gives CDR1 SGHVS, CDR2 FQNEAQ. This CDR3 is built from 14 residues. V lost 1 base and J 2 bases, leaving 8 bases between the germline ends. CDR3 DNA sequence: TGTGCCAGCAGCTTAGGGATGGGAAACTATGGCTACACCTTC. Its translation: CASSLGMGNYGYTF.

V and J are TRBV27 and TRBJ1-2; 8 positions match TRBD1. V lost 5 bases and J lost 7; bases outside the gene matches: 12. Per the germline V gene, CDR1 is MNHEY and CDR2 is SMNVEV (reference sequence). The CDR3 covers 15 residues. The CDR3 here is CASSLTGGGVAGYTF. In DNA, the CDR3 is TGTGCCAGCAGTCTTACAGGGGGTGGTGTGGCTGGCTACACCTTC.

The CDR3, as DNA: TGTGCCAGCAGTGGCGGGACAGGGGGCTCAGGTTCCGAGCAGTACTTC. This sequence encodes CASSGGTGGSGSEQYF. The V call is TRBV6-1, the J call TRBJ2-7, with 12 bases matching TRBD1. The V gene end was trimmed by 4 bases and the J gene end by 6 bases; junction bases not matched to a gene: 10. Per the germline V gene, CDR1 is MNHNS and CDR2 is SASEGT. This CDR3 region has 16 residues.

This clone was observed a handful of times. The chain carries TRBV5-4 and TRBJ1-1; 7 positions match TRBD1. CDR1 is SGHNT and CDR2 is YYREEE in the germline V gene (reference sequence). This CDR3 is 15 amino acids long. V trimming: 1 base; J trimming: 3 bases; junction bases outside the gene matches: 6. CDR3: CASSLRRQGDTEAFF. The CDR3 nucleotides are TGTGCCAGCAGCTTGCGTCGACAGGGTGACACTGAAGCTTTCTTT.

This chain links TRBV11-2 with TRBJ2-1; 8 bases agree with TRBD2. Germline V CDR1 and CDR2: SGHAT, FQNNGV. The J segment lost 4 bases and the V segment lost 3 bases, leaving 14 bases of the junction unmatched. This CDR3 is built from 18 residues. CDR3 sequence: CASSLVLTAGDIYNEQFF. As DNA, the CDR3 is TGTGCCAGCAGCTTGGTCCTTACAGCGGGGGATATATACAATGAGCAGTTCTTC.